The T cell receptor (beta chain) under discussion was sequenced for a study of identical twins. Per the germline V gene, CDR1 is ENHRY and CDR2 is SYGVKD. V lost 3 bases and J lost 1, with 8 bases in between. This CDR3 is built from 14 residues. MiXCR was run by TCRdb on the 5' RACE reads, yielding one entry per CDR3 protein. This sample has roughly 1,500,000 distinct CDR3 sequences; roughly a third occur once, and the top ten carry under 0.35%. This clonotype was counted between two and nine times. The chain combines TRBV10-3 with TRBJ2-3; D might be TRBD2 (5 bases). The specimen sequenced was cord blood. The clonotype was recovered from a newborn girl in good health. CDR3 residues: CAISDPEGTDTQYF. The DNA of the CDR3 is TGTGCCATCAGTGACCCGGAGGGCACAGATACGCAGTATTTT.